This entry features one T cell receptor beta chain sequence. This specimen comes from a study of T cell changes during pregnancy in multiple sclerosis. CDR1 and CDR2 (germline): WSHSY, SAAADI. Trimming pared 7 bases from V and 5 bases from J, leaving 11 bases between. The CDR3 runs to 12 residues. Data came from immunoSEQ multiplex PCR; TCRdb stores just in-frame clones and leaves some out. The data contain about 80,000 clones, roughly 94% of them seen just once; the ten biggest clones take up more than 1.4%. The origin of this receptor is a female donor with multiple sclerosis, enrolled in a pregnancy study. Sequencing used peripheral blood, obtained before pregnancy. The rearrangement joins TRBV10-2 to TRBJ1-1; weak D call: TRBD1 (6 bases). Written as DNA, the CDR3 is TGCGCCAGCATGCAGGGGTTTACTGAAGCTTTCTTT. Its translation is CASMQGFTEAFF.